This entry describes one T cell receptor (beta chain). The antigen this receptor binds is unknown. Base-call qualities are not available, and no considerably larger clone is one nucleotide away. The CDR3 regions of human TCRbeta chains were analyzed by immunosequencing. The source study handled its data this way. TCRs in the repertoires were compared against a reference library of SARS-CoV-2-specific TCRs that had been generated with the MIRA antigen-specificity platform. Breadth was defined as the fraction of unique TCRs that were SARS-CoV-2-associated, and depth was defined as the fraction of total T cells that were SARS-CoV-2-associated. Using the MIRA data, each spike-specific TCR was assigned both to the spike region to which the TCR was reactive and to a CD4 or CD8 class. Log10-transformed breadth and depth values were compared by one-way ANOVA with Sidak's multiple comparisons tests. The table comes from immuneACCESS by way of TCRdb, which keeps in-frame sequences with V and J called. Part of the clones is missing from these tables; in studies checked, under half for an unresolved V gene and the rest for unknown reasons. The V and J calls and clone size are taken from that table; D and trimming were inferred from the DNA. The sample table shows some 120,000 clones, and 75% to 95% are seen once. Roughly 4.2% of the sample belongs to the ten largest clones.

These data originate in a study of T cell responses to AZD1222 COVID-19 vaccine (TCRdb year 2021). With regard to the full study: TCR sequencing was performed for about 240 trial participants, of whom about 200 were given two doses of AZD1222 and roughly 25 were given two doses of MenACWY control vaccine. Enrollment into the trials was organized by age into subgroups of 18-55, 56-69 and 70-plus years, and those subgroups contained roughly 150, 30 and 60 TCR-sequenced participants, respectively. Overall study results and their limits: Only 5 to 7 AZD1222 recipients were SARS-CoV-2 seropositive at baseline, limiting conclusions about previously exposed vaccinees. Vaccine-associated CD4 TCRs spanned the whole spike protein, with dominant responses in regions 160-218 and 743-854. In the small 56-69-year group, the increase in depth fell short of significance, most likely because of low power. Because no day 14 peak-response samples were available, repertoires were characterized only after the peak T cell response. After two AZD1222 doses, spike-specific TCR breadth and depth were significantly higher than at day 0 and than in MenACWY recipients. Participants were mostly white British, with more females than males. The authors suggested clonal diversity may have been underestimated. Nearly half of unique spike-specific TCRs reportedly recognized epitopes outside regions mutated in the B.1.351 and B.1.1.7 variants.

The CDR3 sequence holds 14 residues, the cysteine and phenylalanine included. Of the read, only the CDR3 DNA is kept; its 42 bases are in frame from base 1. Trimmed from V: 7 bases; trimmed from J: 9 bases; junction bases lacking a gene match: 10. The germline V gene gives CDR1 as MDHEN and CDR2 as SYDVKM. The sample's time point label, in plain terms: about 28 days (+/-7) after the second vaccine dose. The label giving this sample's treatment or condition can be read as: meningococcal conjugate vaccine given as trial control. The vaccinee samples were drawn from two UK trials, COV001 and COV002, one of which was a single-blind randomized controlled phase 2/3 trial testing AZD1222 (ChAdOx1 nCoV-19) in healthy adults. Trial participant PBMC samples were collected at day 0 and day 28 after the second dose for TCRbeta chain sequencing.

The V and J segments used are TRBV28 and TRBJ1-5; 9 of the junction bases match TRBD1. This sample comprised peripheral blood, obtained 28 days after the second dose of the MenACWY control vaccine. The TCR was taken from an adult who received the MenACWY meningococcal vaccine as a control. The CDR3 reads CASTAGTGLRPQHF. The sequence in DNA is TGTGCCAGCACCGCCGGGACAGGGCTTAGGCCCCAGCATTTT.